Presented here are 20 T cell receptor beta chains from one specimen sequenced in a study of blood T cell repertoires in COVID-19. This table comes from immunoSEQ multiplex PCR, and its TCRdb copy is limited to in-frame clones, with some not included. The profile shows around 430,000 clones, approximately 88% of them singletons. The sample was peripheral blood. The origin of the receptors is a woman aged 45-59 years with COVID-19, enrolled during active disease.

The genes are TRBV18 and TRBJ2-2, with D possibly matching TRBD1 (7 bases). The germline V gene has CDR1 KGHSH and CDR2 LQKENI. Trimming left V 4 bases short and J 5 bases short, with 14 bases between. The CDR3 length is 15 residues. The CDR3 is CASSLGQAGTGELFF. CDR3 nucleotide sequence: TGTGCCAGCTCACTTGGACAGGCGGGGACCGGGGAGCTGTTTTTT.

The V gene is TRBV29-1, the J gene TRBJ1-2; TRBD1 is a possible D gene (5 bases). Germline V lookup: CDR1 SQVTM, CDR2 ANQGSEA. The CDR3 totals 14 residues. Trimming shortened V by 3 bases and J by 4 bases, and 15 bases separated the two germline ends. CDR3 DNA: TGCAGCGTTGAGGAGGGTCGACAGAGCTATGGCTACACCTTC. It yields the protein CSVEEGRQSYGYTF.

This chain joins TRBV6-6 and TRBJ2-1, with D perhaps matching TRBD1 (5 bases). Per germline, CDR1 MNHNY and CDR2 SVGAGI (reference sequence). The CDR3 extends over 9 amino acids. The V gene lost 11 bases and the J gene lost 11 bases, with 10 bases spanning the gap. CDR3 sequence: CAGAKKQFF. The CDR3 DNA reads TGTGCCGGGGCCAAGAAGCAGTTCTTC.

This chain links TRBV30 with TRBJ1-1; the D gene is possibly TRBD1 (6 bases). Germline CDR1 reads GTSNPN; CDR2 reads SVGIG (reference sequence). V was trimmed by 0 bases and J by 3 bases, leaving 8 bases between them. The CDR3 covers 13 residues. The CDR3 loop reads CAWSVNRDTEAFF. CDR3 DNA sequence: TGTGCCTGGAGTGTCAACAGGGACACTGAAGCTTTCTTT.

V usage is TRBV18 and J usage is TRBJ1-3, with a weak D call TRBD1 (6 bases). This CDR3 spans 16 amino acids. V was shortened by 4 bases and J by 4 bases, with 17 bases between the two germline ends. The V gene's germline CDR1 is KGHSH and CDR2 LQKENI. The CDR3 DNA reads TGTGCCAGCTCACAGTCCCAACAGGGACCCGGAAACACCATATATTTT. Protein: CASSQSQQGPGNTIYF.

The V call is TRBV9, the J call TRBJ2-1; D possibly corresponds to TRBD1 (6 bases). In germline, CDR1 is SGDLS, CDR2 YYNGEE. The CDR3 sequence is 13 residues long. The V gene lost 1 base and the J gene lost 9 bases, with 11 bases spanning the gap. The CDR3 bases are TGTGCCAGCAGCGTAATGCAGGGGAGTGAGCAGTTCTTC. Translated, it gives CASSVMQGSEQFF. Combining the CDR3 with reference TRBV9 and TRBJ2-1 gives the whole variable domain DSGVTQTPKHLITATGQRVTLRCSPRSGDLSVYWYQQSLDQGLQFLIQYYNGEERAKGNILERFSAQQFPDLHSELNLSSLELGDSALYFCASSVMQGSEQFFGPGTRLTVL.

This clone has only one observation. The V call is TRBV6-5, the J call TRBJ2-1, with 9 bases aligning to TRBD1. Germline V lookup: CDR1 MNHEY, CDR2 SVGAGI. Germline trimming cut 6 bases from V and 8 bases from J; bases unmatched to any gene: 8. The length of the CDR3 is 14 residues. The CDR3 protein is CASSQIDRGDEQFF. DNA of the CDR3: TGTGCCAGCAGCCAGATCGACAGGGGGGATGAGCAGTTCTTC.

The table lists this clone with a few counts. The V and J genes are TRBV2 and TRBJ1-2, with TRBD1 identical over 9 bases. Germline CDR1 and CDR2: SNHLY and FYNNEI. The length of the CDR3 is 14 residues. J gave up 0 bases and V 8 bases, and 4 bases lay outside the gene matches. CDR3 sequence reads: CASARTGANYGYTF. The CDR3 DNA is TGTGCCAGCGCCCGGACAGGGGCTAACTATGGCTACACCTTC.

This clone was recorded once. The chain joins TRBV7-2 to TRBJ1-2, with 10 bases matching TRBD1. The J segment lost 4 bases and the V segment lost 5 bases, leaving 4 bases of the junction unmatched. Germline CDR1 reads SGHTA; CDR2 reads FQGNSA. This CDR3 is built from 14 residues. Here the CDR3 DNA reads TGTGCCAGCAGCGTCCGGACAGGGGGCTATGGCTACACCTTC. Protein: CASSVRTGGYGYTF.

The J gene is TRBJ2-3, the V gene TRBV11-3; 7 bases match TRBD1. From germline, CDR1 is SGHNT and CDR2 YENEEA. The CDR3 has 15 residues. Trimming at V came to 4 bases and at J to 2 bases, leaving 6 bases not matched to a gene. The CDR3 is CASSWTGTITDTQYF. CDR3 DNA sequence: TGTGCCAGCAGCTGGACAGGAACGATCACAGATACGCAGTATTTT.

This chain's CDR3 is CASRPRQGAKTQYF. In DNA form, the CDR3 reads TGTGCCAGCAGGCCTAGACAGGGGGCGAAGACCCAGTACTTC. This chain connects TRBV6-5 to TRBJ2-5, with 10 bases identical to TRBD1. Per the germline V gene, CDR1 is MNHEY and CDR2 is SVGAGI. The CDR3 is 14 residues long. With 6 bases clipped from V and 6 bases from J, the junction kept 7 bases outside the gene matches.

The V gene is TRBV19, the J gene TRBJ2-1; D is perhaps TRBD2 (5 bases). CDR3 length equals 13 residues. Germline V gives CDR1 LNHDA, CDR2 SQIVND (reference sequence). Trimming removed 7 bases at V and 9 bases at J, with 16 bases between. This CDR3 is CASTSRGAVEQFF. Written as DNA, the CDR3 is TGTGCCAGTACTAGTCGGGGAGCGGTTGAGCAGTTCTTC.

The chain employs TRBV9 and TRBJ1-4; D is possibly TRBD1 (6 bases). The germline V gene has CDR1 SGDLS and CDR2 YYNGEE. CDR3 length: 14 residues. V shed 4 bases and J shed 3 bases, with 10 bases lying between them. The CDR3 loop reads CASSPTGSNEKLFF. CDR3 DNA sequence: TGTGCCAGCAGCCCGACAGGTTCTAATGAAAAACTGTTTTTT.

The rearrangement joins TRBV5-6 to TRBJ1-2; D remains unclear. Germline CDR1 SGHDT, CDR2 YYEEEE. This CDR3 has 12 residues. The V and J ends lost 4 bases and 8 bases respectively, with 12 bases between them. Here the CDR3 reads CASSPIRGGYTF. CDR3 DNA sequence: TGTGCCAGCAGCCCGATACGCGGGGGCTACACCTTC.

The V gene is TRBV6-5, the J gene TRBJ1-6; D ambiguous. Trimming cost V 10 bases and J 10 bases, with 20 bases left between them. The CDR3 covers 14 residues. Germline CDR1 is MNHEY and CDR2 is SVGAGI. CDR3 loop: CATLTEYPGSPLHF. The CDR3 DNA reads TGTGCCACCCTCACGGAATACCCGGGATCACCCCTCCACTTT.

The chain uses TRBV6-5 and TRBJ2-1; 8 bases map to TRBD2. The V and J ends lost 7 bases and 15 bases, in that order; junction bases with no gene match: 17. This CDR3 region has 14 residues. Germline CDR1 reads MNHEY; CDR2 reads SVGAGI. CDR3 protein: CASIQGYSGDDAFF. The CDR3 DNA reads TGTGCCAGCATCCAAGGGTATAGCGGGGACGATGCGTTCTTC.

This chain joins TRBV2 and TRBJ2-7; maybe TRBD2 (5 bases). Trimming took 10 bases from V and 2 from J, leaving 18 bases between them. CDR3 length: 14 amino acids. CDR1 SNHLY and CDR2 FYNNEI come from the germline V gene. In DNA, the CDR3 is TGTGCCACCTCCCAAAAACTAGGGCCCTACGAGCAGTACTTC. Its translation is CATSQKLGPYEQYF.

This clone came up once. The V gene is TRBV24-1, the J gene TRBJ1-5; D may be TRBD1 (5 bases). Germline assignment: CDR1 KGHDR and CDR2 SFDVKD. V lost 3 bases, J lost 2 bases, and 10 bases lay in between. CDR3 size: 15 residues. CDR3 amino acids: CATSDPRVGNQPQHF. Here the CDR3 DNA reads TGTGCCACCAGTGATCCCAGGGTGGGCAATCAGCCCCAGCATTTT.

The J gene is TRBJ2-4, the V gene TRBV3-1 (or the pseudogene TRBV3-2), with a tentative D call TRBD1 (6 bases). Germline-derived CDR1 and CDR2 are LGHDT and YNNKEL (reference sequence). The CDR3 sequence is 13 residues long. Trimming stripped 0 bases from V and 7 bases from J, with 7 bases between. DNA for the CDR3: TGTGCCAGCAGCCAAGAACAGGGCAACATTCAGTACTTC. It codes for CASSQEQGNIQYF.

The chain employs TRBV19 and TRBJ2-1; weak D call: TRBD1 (6 bases). V gave up 2 bases and J gave up 0 bases, with 8 bases separating them. The CDR3 extends over 15 amino acids. Germline assignment: CDR1 LNHDA and CDR2 SQIVND (reference sequence). CDR3 coding DNA: TGTGCCAGTAGTATATGGACAGACTCCTACAATGAGCAGTTCTTC. Protein: CASSIWTDSYNEQFF.